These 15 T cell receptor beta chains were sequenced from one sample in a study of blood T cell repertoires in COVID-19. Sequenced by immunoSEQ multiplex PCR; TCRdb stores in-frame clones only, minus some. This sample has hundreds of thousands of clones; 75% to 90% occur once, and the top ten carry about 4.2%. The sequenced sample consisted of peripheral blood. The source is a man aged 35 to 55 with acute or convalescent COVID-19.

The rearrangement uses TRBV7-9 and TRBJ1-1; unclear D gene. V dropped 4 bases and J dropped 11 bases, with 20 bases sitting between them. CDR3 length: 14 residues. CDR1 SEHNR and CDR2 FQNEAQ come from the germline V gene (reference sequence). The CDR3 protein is CASSSSLDGIAAFF. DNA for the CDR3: TGTGCCAGCAGCTCCTCACTCGACGGCATAGCGGCTTTCTTT.

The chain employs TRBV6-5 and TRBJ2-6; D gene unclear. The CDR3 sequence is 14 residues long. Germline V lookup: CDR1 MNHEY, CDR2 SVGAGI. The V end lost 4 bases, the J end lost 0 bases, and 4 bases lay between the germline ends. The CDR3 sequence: CASSSSSGANVLTF. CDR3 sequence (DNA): TGTGCCAGCAGTTCCAGCTCTGGGGCCAACGTCCTGACTTTC.

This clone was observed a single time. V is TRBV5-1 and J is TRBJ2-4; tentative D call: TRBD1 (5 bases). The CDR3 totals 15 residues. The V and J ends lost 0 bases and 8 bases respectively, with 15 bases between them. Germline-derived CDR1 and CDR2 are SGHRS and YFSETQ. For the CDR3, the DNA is TGCGCCAGCAGCTTGGGTTTGCGGACATGGGACATTCAGTACTTC. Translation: CASSLGLRTWDIQYF.

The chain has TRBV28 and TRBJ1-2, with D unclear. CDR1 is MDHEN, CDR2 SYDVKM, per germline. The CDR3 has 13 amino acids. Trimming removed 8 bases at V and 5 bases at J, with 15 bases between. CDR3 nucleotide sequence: TGTGCCAGCCACCAGCAACAGTTTTATGGCTACACCTTC. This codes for CASHQQQFYGYTF.

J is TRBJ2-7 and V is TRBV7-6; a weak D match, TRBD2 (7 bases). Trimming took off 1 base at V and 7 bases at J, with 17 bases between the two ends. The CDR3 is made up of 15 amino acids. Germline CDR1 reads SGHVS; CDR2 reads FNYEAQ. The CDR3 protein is CASSLDAGAGREQYF. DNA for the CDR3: TGTGCCAGCAGCTTAGACGCGGGGGCAGGGAGAGAGCAGTACTTC.

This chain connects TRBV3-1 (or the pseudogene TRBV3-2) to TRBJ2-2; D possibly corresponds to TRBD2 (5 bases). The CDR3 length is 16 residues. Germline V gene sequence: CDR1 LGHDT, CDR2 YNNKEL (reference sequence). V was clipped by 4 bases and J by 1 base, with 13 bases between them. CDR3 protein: CASSRRTPKNTGELFF. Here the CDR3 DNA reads TGTGCCAGCAGCCGTCGGACTCCAAAGAACACCGGGGAGCTGTTTTTT.

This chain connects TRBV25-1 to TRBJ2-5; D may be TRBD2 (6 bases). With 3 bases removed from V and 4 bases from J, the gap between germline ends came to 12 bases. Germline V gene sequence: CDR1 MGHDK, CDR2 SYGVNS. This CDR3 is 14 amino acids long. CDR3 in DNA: TGTGCCAGCAGTGACAGCCGGGACTTAGAGACCCAGTACTTC. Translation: CASSDSRDLETQYF.

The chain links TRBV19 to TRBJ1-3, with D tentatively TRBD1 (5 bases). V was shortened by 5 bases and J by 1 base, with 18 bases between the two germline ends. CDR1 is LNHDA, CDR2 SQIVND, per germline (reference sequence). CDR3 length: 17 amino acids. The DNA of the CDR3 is TGTGCCAGTAGTCCGCTGGGGACTTTACGGTCTGGAAACACCATATATTTT. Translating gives CASSPLGTLRSGNTIYF. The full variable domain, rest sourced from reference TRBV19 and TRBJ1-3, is DGGITQSPKYLFRKEGQNVTLSCEQNLNHDAMYWYRQDPGQGLRLIYYSQIVNDFQKGDIAEGYSVSREKKESFPLTVTSAQKNPTAFYLCASSPLGTLRSGNTIYFGEGSWLTVV.

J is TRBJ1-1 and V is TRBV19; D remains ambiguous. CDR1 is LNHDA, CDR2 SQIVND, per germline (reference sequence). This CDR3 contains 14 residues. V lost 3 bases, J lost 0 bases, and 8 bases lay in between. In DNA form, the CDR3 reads TGTGCCAGTAGTATTGACTGGATGAACACTGAAGCTTTCTTT. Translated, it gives CASSIDWMNTEAFF.

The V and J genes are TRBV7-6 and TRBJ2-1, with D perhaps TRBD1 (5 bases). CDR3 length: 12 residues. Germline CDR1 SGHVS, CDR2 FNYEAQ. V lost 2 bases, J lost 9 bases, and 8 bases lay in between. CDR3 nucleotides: TGTGCCAGCAGCTTATGGGGCGGTGAGCAGTTCTTC. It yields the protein CASSLWGGEQFF.

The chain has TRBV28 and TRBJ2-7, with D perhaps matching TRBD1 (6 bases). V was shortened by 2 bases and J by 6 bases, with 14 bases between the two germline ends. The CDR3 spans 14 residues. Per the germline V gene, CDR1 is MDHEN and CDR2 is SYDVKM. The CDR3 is CASSLGTRGAEQYF. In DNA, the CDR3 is TGTGCCAGCAGTTTAGGGACACGGGGCGCCGAGCAGTACTTC.

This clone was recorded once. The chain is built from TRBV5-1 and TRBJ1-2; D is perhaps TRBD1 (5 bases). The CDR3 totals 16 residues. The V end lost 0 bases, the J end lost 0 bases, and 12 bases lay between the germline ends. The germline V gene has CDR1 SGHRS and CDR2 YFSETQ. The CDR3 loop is CASSLGQTTSNYGYTF. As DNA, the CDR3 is TGCGCCAGCAGCTTGGGACAGACAACTTCTAACTATGGCTACACCTTC. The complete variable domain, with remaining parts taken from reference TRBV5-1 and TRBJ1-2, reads KAGVTQTPRYLIKTRGQQVTLSCSPISGHRSVSWYQQTPGQGLQFLFEYFSETQRNKGNFPGRFSGRQFSNSRSEMNVSTLELGDSALYLCASSLGQTTSNYGYTFGSGTRLTVV.

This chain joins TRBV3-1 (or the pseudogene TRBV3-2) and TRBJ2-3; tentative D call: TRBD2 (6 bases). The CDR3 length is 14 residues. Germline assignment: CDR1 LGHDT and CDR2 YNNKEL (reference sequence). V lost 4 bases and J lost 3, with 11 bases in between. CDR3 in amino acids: CASSPGLSTDTQYF. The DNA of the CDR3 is TGTGCCAGCAGCCCGGGACTTTCAACAGATACGCAGTATTTT.

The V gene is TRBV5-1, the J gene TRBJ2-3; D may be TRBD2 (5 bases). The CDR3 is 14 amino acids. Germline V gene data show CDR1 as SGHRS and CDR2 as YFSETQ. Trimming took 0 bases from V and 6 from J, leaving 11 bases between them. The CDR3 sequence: CASSLGSATDTQYF. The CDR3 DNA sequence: TGCGCCAGCAGCTTGGGTAGCGCGACGGATACGCAGTATTTT.

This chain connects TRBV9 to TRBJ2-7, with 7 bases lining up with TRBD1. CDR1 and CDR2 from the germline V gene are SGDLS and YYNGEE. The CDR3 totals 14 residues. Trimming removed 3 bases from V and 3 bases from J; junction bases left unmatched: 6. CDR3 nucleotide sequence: TGTGCCAGCAGCGAGACAGGGTATGGCTACGAGCAGTACTTC. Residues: CASSETGYGYEQYF. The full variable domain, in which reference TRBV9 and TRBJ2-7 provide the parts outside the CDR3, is DSGVTQTPKHLITATGQRVTLRCSPRSGDLSVYWYQQSLDQGLQFLIQYYNGEERAKGNILERFSAQQFPDLHSELNLSSLELGDSALYFCASSETGYGYEQYFGPGTRLTVT.